This T cell receptor beta chain was identified in a study of blood T cell repertoires in COVID-19. Study-wide background: The study drew acute and convalescent COVID-19 samples from the United States, Italy and Spain. PBMCs, B-cell-depleted T cells, or T cells were the source of the cDNA or gDNA that made up the material.

Methods used by the authors: Counts of nucleated cells, estimated from reference gene primer amplification, were obtained. Sequencing used immunoSEQ multiplex PCR; TCRdb keeps in-frame clones, though not all of them. V, J and clone size reflect that table, while D and trimming were determined from the DNA. The sample holds more than 400,000 clones, approximately 85% seen once. The source of this sequence is a human donor in a cohort sampled during active COVID-19. Source material: peripheral blood.

CDR3 coding DNA: TGTGCCAGCAGGCTCGGGACTAGCGGCGAGCAGTTCTTC. Translation gives CASRLGTSGEQFF. The chain has TRBV3-1 (or the pseudogene TRBV3-2) and TRBJ2-1; 11 bases map to TRBD2. With V trimmed by 6 bases and J by 10 bases, 5 bases remained unmatched. The CDR3 is 13 residues long. Germline V gene sequence: CDR1 LGHDT, CDR2 YNNKEL (reference sequence).